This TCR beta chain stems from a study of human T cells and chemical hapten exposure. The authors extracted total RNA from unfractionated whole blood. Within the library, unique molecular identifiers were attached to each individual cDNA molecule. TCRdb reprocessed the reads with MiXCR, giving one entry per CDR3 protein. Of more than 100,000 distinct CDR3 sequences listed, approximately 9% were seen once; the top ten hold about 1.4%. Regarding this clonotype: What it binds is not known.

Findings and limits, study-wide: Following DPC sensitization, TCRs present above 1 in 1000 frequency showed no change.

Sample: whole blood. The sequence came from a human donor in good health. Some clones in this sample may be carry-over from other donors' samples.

CDR3 sequence (DNA): TGTGCCAGCAGTGAAGCGTCCCGGGACAGGGGGCTGGCATACGATGAGCAGTTCTTC. As protein: CASSEASRDRGLAYDEQFF. V is TRBV2 and J is TRBJ2-1; 12 bases are a match to TRBD1. V shed 0 bases, J shed 8 bases, and the junction held 14 bases outside the gene matches. In germline, CDR1 is SNHLY, CDR2 FYNNEI. This CDR3 is built from 19 residues.